The following is a TCR beta chain sequence with its context. The antigen is not known. This sample is part of a study of shared clonotypes between healthy human individuals. Findings and caveats of the study: Non-shared clonotypes had lower generation probabilities than those shared by all four donors.

Assay used: immunoSEQ multiplex PCR; TCRdb lists only in-frame clones, some missing. The data hold approximately 740,000 clones, with around 74% observed a single time. A CD45RA+ naive subset and a CD45RA-negative memory subset were split from CD4+ cells. Germline CDR1 and CDR2: SGHNT and YYREEE (reference sequence). Trimming removed 3 bases at V and 4 bases at J, with 7 bases between. The CDR3 consists of 13 residues. V and J are TRBV5-4 and TRBJ2-2; D is ambiguous. The sequenced sample consisted of memory CD4+ T cells sorted from blood. The sample's subset: CD45RA-negative fraction. The source is a woman in her 30s in good health. Written as DNA, the CDR3 is TGTGCCAGCAGCTCCTCCAGCACCGGGGAGCTGTTTTTT. Translating it yields CASSSSSTGELFF.